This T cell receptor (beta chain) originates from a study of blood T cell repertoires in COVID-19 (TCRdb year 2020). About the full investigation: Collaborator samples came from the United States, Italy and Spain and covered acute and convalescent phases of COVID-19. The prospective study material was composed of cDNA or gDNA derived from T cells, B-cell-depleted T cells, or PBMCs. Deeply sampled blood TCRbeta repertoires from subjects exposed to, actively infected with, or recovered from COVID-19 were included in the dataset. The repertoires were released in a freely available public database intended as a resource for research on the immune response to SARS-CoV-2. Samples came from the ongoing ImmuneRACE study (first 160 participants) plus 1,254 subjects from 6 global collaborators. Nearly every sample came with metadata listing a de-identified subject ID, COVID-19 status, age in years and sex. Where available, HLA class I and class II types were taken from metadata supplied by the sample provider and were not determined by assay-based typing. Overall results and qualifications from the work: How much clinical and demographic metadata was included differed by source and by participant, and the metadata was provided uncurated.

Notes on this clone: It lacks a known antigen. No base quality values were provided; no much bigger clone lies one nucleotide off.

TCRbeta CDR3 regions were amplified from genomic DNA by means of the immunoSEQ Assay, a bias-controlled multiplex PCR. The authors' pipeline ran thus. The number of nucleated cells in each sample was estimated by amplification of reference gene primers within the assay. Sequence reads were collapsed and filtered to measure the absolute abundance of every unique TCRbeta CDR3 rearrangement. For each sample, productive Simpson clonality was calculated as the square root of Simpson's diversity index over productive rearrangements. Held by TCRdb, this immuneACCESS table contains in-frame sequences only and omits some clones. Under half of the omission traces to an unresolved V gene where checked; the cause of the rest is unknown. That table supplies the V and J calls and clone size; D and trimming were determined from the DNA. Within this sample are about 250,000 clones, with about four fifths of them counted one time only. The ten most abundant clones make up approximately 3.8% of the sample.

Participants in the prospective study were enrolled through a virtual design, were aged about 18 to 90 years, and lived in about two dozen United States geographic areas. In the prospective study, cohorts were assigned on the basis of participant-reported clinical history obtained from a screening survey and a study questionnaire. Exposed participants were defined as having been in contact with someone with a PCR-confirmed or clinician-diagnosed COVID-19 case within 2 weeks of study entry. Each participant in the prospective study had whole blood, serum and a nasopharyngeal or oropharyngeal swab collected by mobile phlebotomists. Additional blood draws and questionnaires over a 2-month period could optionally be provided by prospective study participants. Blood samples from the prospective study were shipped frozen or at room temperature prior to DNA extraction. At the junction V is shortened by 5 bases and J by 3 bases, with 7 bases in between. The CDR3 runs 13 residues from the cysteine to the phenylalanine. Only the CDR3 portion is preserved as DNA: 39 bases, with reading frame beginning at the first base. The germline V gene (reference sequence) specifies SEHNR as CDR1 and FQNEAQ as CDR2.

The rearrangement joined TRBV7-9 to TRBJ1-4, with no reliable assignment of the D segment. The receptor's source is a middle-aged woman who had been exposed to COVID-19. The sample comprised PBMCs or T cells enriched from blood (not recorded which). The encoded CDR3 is CASSPPANEKLFF. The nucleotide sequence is TGTGCCAGCAGCCCCCCGGCTAATGAAAAACTGTTTTTT. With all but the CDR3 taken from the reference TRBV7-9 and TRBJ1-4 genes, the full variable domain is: DTGVSQNPRHKITKRGQNVTFRCDPISEHNRLYWYRQTLGQGPEFLTYFQNEAQLEKSRLLSDRFSAERPKGSFSTLEIQRTEQGDSAMYLCASSPPANEKLFFGSGTQLSVL.